This T cell receptor (beta chain) derives from a study of regulatory T cells in long-lasting Graves disease. Overall study results and limits: Shared public clonotypes totalled about 2,700 in persistent patients, compared with about 930 in new patients.

Building the TCR beta libraries relied on iRepertoire HTBI primers, and CDR3 regions underwent Arm-PCR. Using its own MiXCR run on the multiplex PCR reads, TCRdb lists one record per CDR3 protein. The sample includes over 500,000 distinct CDR3 sequences, 15% to 20% seen only once; the top ten take approximately 12%. Described time point: newly diagnosed GD, antithyroid drugs for less than 3 months. RNA isolated from PBMCs was used to make the TCR library. Guidelines of the American Thyroid Association were used to diagnose Graves' disease. Details on this clonotype: Its antigen remains unknown.

The CDR3 runs 16 residues. J was trimmed by 4 bases and V by 8 bases; bases with no gene match: 14. Germline V lookup: CDR1 MNHEY, CDR2 SVGEGT. The same data also contributed to another study, on T cells in Graves' hyperthyroidism and ophthalmopathy. This second report adds: HTBI primers drove first-round RT-PCR of the TCR CDR3. Within blood appeared most thyroid clonotypes that had expanded above 0.001.

Source: peripheral blood mononuclear cells (PBMCs), taken at new diagnosis, from a patient treated with antithyroid drugs. The TCR was taken from a man younger than 35 with Graves disease. V is TRBV6-2 or TRBV6-3 and J is TRBJ2-1, with 7 bases matching TRBD2. The CDR3 region has the DNA TGTGCCAGCGGCCTCTTGGGGGAGCGGGAATACAATGAGCAGTTCTTC. Translating it yields CASGLLGEREYNEQFF.